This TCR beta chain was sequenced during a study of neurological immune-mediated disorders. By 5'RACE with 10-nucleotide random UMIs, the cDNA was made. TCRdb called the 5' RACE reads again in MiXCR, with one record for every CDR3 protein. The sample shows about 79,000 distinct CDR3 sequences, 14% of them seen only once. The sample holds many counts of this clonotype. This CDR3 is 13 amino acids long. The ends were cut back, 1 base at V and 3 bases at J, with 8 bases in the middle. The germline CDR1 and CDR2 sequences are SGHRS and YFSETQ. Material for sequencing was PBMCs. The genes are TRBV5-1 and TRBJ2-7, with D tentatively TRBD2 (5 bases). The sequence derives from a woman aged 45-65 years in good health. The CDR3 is CASSLLSGYEQYF. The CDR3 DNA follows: TGCGCCAGCAGCTTGCTCAGCGGCTACGAGCAGTACTTC.